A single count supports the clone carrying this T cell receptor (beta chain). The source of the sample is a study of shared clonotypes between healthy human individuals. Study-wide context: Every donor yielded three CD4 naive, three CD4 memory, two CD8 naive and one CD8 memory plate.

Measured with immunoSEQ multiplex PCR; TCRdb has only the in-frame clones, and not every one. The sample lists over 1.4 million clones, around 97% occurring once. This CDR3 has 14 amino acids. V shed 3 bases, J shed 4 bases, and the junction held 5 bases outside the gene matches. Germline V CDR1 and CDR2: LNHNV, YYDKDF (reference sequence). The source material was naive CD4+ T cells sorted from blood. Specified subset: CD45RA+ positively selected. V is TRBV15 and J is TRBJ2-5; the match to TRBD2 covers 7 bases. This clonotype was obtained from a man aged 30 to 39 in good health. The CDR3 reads CATSSRAGIETQYF. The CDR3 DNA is TGTGCCACCAGCAGCCGAGCGGGAATAGAGACCCAGTACTTC. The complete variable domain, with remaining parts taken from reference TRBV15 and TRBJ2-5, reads DAMVIQNPRYQVTQFGKPVTLSCSQTLNHNVMYWYQQKSSQAPKLLFHYYDKDFNNEADTPDNFQSRRPNTSFCFLDIRSPGLGDTAMYLCATSSRAGIETQYFGPGTRLLVL.